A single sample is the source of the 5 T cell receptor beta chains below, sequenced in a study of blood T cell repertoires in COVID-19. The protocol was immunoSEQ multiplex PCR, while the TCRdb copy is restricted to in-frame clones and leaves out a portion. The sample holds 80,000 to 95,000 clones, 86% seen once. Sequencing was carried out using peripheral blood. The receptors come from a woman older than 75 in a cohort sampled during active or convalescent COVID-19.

CDR3 region: CASSRLLAGGPDTGELFF. CDR3 DNA: TGTGCCAGCAGCCGCCTACTAGCGGGAGGGCCTGACACCGGGGAGCTGTTTTTT. This chain connects TRBV3-1 (or the pseudogene TRBV3-2) to TRBJ2-2, with 13 positions matching TRBD2. V was clipped by 4 bases and J by 3 bases; unmatched bases: 8. The CDR3 is 18 amino acids. CDR1 is LGHDT and CDR2 is YNNKEL in the germline V gene (reference sequence).

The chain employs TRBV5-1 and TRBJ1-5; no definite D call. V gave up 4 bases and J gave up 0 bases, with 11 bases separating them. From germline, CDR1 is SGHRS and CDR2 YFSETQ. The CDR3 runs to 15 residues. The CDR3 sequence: CASSPHGDSNQPQHF. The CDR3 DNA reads TGCGCCAGCAGCCCCCACGGGGATAGCAATCAGCCCCAGCATTTT. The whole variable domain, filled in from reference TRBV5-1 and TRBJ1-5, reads KAGVTQTPRYLIKTRGQQVTLSCSPISGHRSVSWYQQTPGQGLQFLFEYFSETQRNKGNFPGRFSGRQFSNSRSEMNVSTLELGDSALYLCASSPHGDSNQPQHFGDGTRLSIL.

DNA of the CDR3: TGTGCCAGCAGCAATGGGACAACCCTACGGCAGCCCCAGCATTTT. This gives the protein CASSNGTTLRQPQHF. The gene calls are TRBV11-2 and TRBJ1-5; TRBD1 might be the D (6 bases). Germline CDR1 SGHAT, CDR2 FQNNGV. V shed 5 bases and J shed 7 bases, with 18 bases lying between them. The CDR3 is made up of 15 amino acids. Together with reference TRBV11-2 and TRBJ1-5, the CDR3 gives the full variable domain: EAGVAQSPRYKIIEKRQSVAFWCNPISGHATLYWYQQILGQGPKLLIQFQNNGVVDDSQLPKDRFSAERLKGVDSTLKIQPAKLEDSAVYLCASSNGTTLRQPQHFGDGTRLSIL.

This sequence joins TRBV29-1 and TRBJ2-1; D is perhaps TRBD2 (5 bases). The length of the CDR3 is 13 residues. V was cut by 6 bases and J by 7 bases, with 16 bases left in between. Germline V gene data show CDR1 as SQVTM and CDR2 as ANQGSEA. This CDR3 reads CSVVEGARNEQFF. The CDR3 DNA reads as TGCAGCGTGGTCGAGGGAGCCAGGAATGAGCAGTTCTTC.

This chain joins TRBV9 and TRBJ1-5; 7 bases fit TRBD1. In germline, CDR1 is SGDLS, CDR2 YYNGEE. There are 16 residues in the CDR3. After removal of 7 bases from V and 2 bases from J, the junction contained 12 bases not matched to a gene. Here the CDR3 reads CASSSSPTGGNQPQHF. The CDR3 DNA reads TGTGCCAGCTCATCATCTCCTACAGGGGGCAATCAGCCCCAGCATTTT.